A selection of T cell receptor beta chains follows, all from one sample in a study of T cells in Graves' hyperthyroidism and ophthalmopathy. TCRdb reprocessed the multiplex PCR reads via MiXCR and lists one record per CDR3 protein. The sample records roughly 720,000 distinct CDR3 sequences, 15% to 20% being singletons. Sequencing was carried out using blood. Receptor source: a man aged 45-65 years with Graves' hyperthyroidism. Each CDR3 is given with its conserved first and last residue. A D gene is named only where the DNA matches it firmly. Where a row states a size, it is once, few, many or the class of an expanded clone; other rows omit it.

J gene: TRBJ2-4; V gene: TRBV28; clone size: .; D gene: TRBD2; CDR3 protein: CASSPLRGGLAKNIQYF; CDR3 DNA: TGTGCCAGCAGTCCGCTGAGGGGAGGGTTGGCCAAAAACATTCAGTACTTC
J gene: TRBJ2-5; V gene: TRBV27; clone size: many; D gene: TRBD1; CDR3 protein: CASADRRETQYF; CDR3 DNA: TGTGCCAGTGCGGACAGGAGGGAGACCCAGTACTTC
J gene: TRBJ2-5; V gene: TRBV11-2; clone size: many; D gene: .; CDR3 protein: CASSLEWGGRETQYF; CDR3 DNA: TGTGCCAGCAGCTTAGAATGGGGGGGGCGAGAGACCCAGTACTTC
J gene: TRBJ2-7; V gene: TRBV3-1; clone size: .; D gene: TRBD2; CDR3 protein: CASSLRLAGGFYEQYF; CDR3 DNA: TGTGCCAGCAGCCTTAGACTAGCGGGAGGTTTCTACGAGCAGTACTTC
J gene: TRBJ2-1; V gene: TRBV7-3; clone size: many; D gene: .; CDR3 protein: CASSPLPPGTEHHNEQFF; CDR3 DNA: TGTGCCAGCAGCCCCCTTCCCCCCGGGACGGAACACCACAATGAGCAGTTCTTC
J gene: TRBJ2-7; V gene: TRBV2; clone size: many; D gene: TRBD1; CDR3 protein: CASSEASRQGLGGFYEQYF; CDR3 DNA: TGTGCCAGCAGTGAAGCATCTAGACAGGGTTTAGGAGGATTTTACGAGCAGTACTTC
J gene: TRBJ2-5; V gene: TRBV2; clone size: many; D gene: .; CDR3 protein: CASSDRLETQYF; CDR3 DNA: TGTGCCAGCAGTGACAGATTAGAGACCCAGTACTTC
J gene: TRBJ2-7; V gene: TRBV7-9; clone size: many; D gene: .; CDR3 protein: CASSSSPWQNSYEQYF; CDR3 DNA: TGTGCCAGCAGCTCCAGCCCATGGCAGAACTCCTACGAGCAGTACTTC
J gene: TRBJ1-1; V gene: TRBV30; clone size: .; D gene: .; CDR3 protein: CAWSVLRVNTEAFF; CDR3 DNA: TGTGCCTGGAGTGTACTCAGGGTGAACACTGAAGCTTTCTTT
J gene: TRBJ2-7; V gene: TRBV6-4; clone size: .; D gene: .; CDR3 protein: CASSPLGEQTYEQYF; CDR3 DNA: TGTGCCAGCAGTCCTTTAGGGGAACAAACCTACGAGCAGTACTTC
J gene: TRBJ2-1; V gene: TRBV6-6; clone size: .; D gene: TRBD2; CDR3 protein: CASSYSTSGTWQFF; CDR3 DNA: TGTGCCAGCAGTTACTCGACTAGCGGGACATGGCAGTTCTTC
J gene: TRBJ2-5; V gene: TRBV3-1; clone size: many; D gene: .; CDR3 protein: CASSLRTVQETQYF; CDR3 DNA: TGTGCCAGCAGCCTACGGACAGTCCAAGAGACCCAGTACTTC
J gene: TRBJ2-1; V gene: TRBV4-1; clone size: .; D gene: TRBD1; CDR3 protein: CASSVLGQGVSSEQFF; CDR3 DNA: TGCGCCAGCAGCGTGTTAGGACAGGGGGTTTCTAGTGAGCAGTTCTTC
J gene: TRBJ2-7; V gene: TRBV6-2/TRBV6-3; clone size: few; D gene: .; CDR3 protein: CASSYGQINEQYF; CDR3 DNA: TGTGCCAGCAGTTACGGACAGATCAACGAGCAGTACTTC
J gene: TRBJ2-2; V gene: TRBV28; clone size: many; D gene: .; CDR3 protein: CASRTPGGGRSGELFF; CDR3 DNA: TGTGCCAGCAGGACCCCAGGAGGGGGCCGTTCCGGGGAGCTGTTTTTT
J gene: TRBJ2-1; V gene: TRBV2; clone size: .; D gene: .; CDR3 protein: CASSGVVGNEQFF; CDR3 DNA: TGTGCCAGCAGTGGAGTAGTGGGTAATGAGCAGTTCTTC
J gene: TRBJ1-4; V gene: TRBV5-1; clone size: .; D gene: .; CDR3 protein: CASSPGTYEKLFF; CDR3 DNA: TGCGCCAGCAGCCCCGGGACCTACGAAAAACTGTTTTTT
J gene: TRBJ2-4; V gene: TRBV12-3/TRBV12-4; clone size: .; D gene: .; CDR3 protein: CASSLTSLIQYF; CDR3 DNA: TGTGCCAGCAGTTTAACATCATTAATTCAGTACTTC
J gene: TRBJ2-1; V gene: TRBV10-1; clone size: few; D gene: TRBD2; CDR3 protein: CASSEWTSGSEQFF; CDR3 DNA: TGCGCCAGCAGTGAGTGGACTAGCGGGAGTGAGCAGTTCTTC
J gene: TRBJ1-2; V gene: TRBV19; clone size: many; D gene: TRBD1; CDR3 protein: CASSTTGQGYGYTF; CDR3 DNA: TGTGCCAGTAGTACGACCGGACAGGGATATGGCTACACCTTC
J gene: TRBJ1-5; V gene: TRBV19; clone size: .; D gene: TRBD1; CDR3 protein: CASRTTGGSYSNQPQHF; CDR3 DNA: TGTGCCAGCCGAACAACAGGGGGAAGTTATAGCAATCAGCCCCAGCATTTT
J gene: TRBJ2-3; V gene: TRBV28; clone size: few; D gene: .; CDR3 protein: CASSFRRGWGTDTQYF; CDR3 DNA: TGTGCCAGCAGTTTTAGGAGGGGATGGGGCACAGATACGCAGTATTTT
J gene: TRBJ2-2; V gene: TRBV2; clone size: many; D gene: .; CDR3 protein: CASSEGVNRNTGELFF; CDR3 DNA: TGTGCCAGCAGTGAAGGGGTAAACAGGAACACCGGGGAGCTGTTTTTT
J gene: TRBJ2-5; V gene: TRBV28; clone size: many; D gene: TRBD1; CDR3 protein: CASKGDGTAQETQYF; CDR3 DNA: TGTGCCAGCAAGGGAGACGGGACAGCTCAAGAGACCCAGTACTTC
J gene: TRBJ2-5; V gene: TRBV20-1; clone size: .; D gene: TRBD1; CDR3 protein: CSATRTGLETQYF; CDR3 DNA: TGCAGTGCTACGCGGACAGGTCTAGAGACCCAGTACTTC
J gene: TRBJ1-1; V gene: TRBV7-9; clone size: many; D gene: .; CDR3 protein: CASSAGQPQNTEAFF; CDR3 DNA: TGTGCCAGCAGCGCCGGACAGCCCCAGAACACTGAAGCTTTCTTT
J gene: TRBJ2-1; V gene: TRBV27; clone size: few; D gene: TRBD2; CDR3 protein: CASRLAGSRVEQFF; CDR3 DNA: TGTGCCAGCAGGCTAGCGGGATCGCGGGTTGAGCAGTTCTTC
J gene: TRBJ1-2; V gene: TRBV30; clone size: .; D gene: TRBD1; CDR3 protein: CAWSYGQGGDGYTF; CDR3 DNA: TGTGCCTGGAGTTATGGACAGGGAGGAGATGGCTACACCTTC
J gene: TRBJ1-1; V gene: TRBV2; clone size: many; D gene: .; CDR3 protein: CASSPQGPTEAFF; CDR3 DNA: TGTGCCAGCAGTCCCCAGGGGCCCACTGAAGCTTTCTTT
J gene: TRBJ2-7; V gene: TRBV28; clone size: many; D gene: TRBD2; CDR3 protein: CASSSLLRAGVYEQYF; CDR3 DNA: TGTGCCAGCAGTTCCCTCCTTCGGGCGGGAGTATACGAGCAGTACTTC
J gene: TRBJ1-2; V gene: TRBV5-1; clone size: .; D gene: TRBD1; CDR3 protein: CASSSNIDRVYGYTF; CDR3 DNA: TGCGCCAGCAGCTCGAACATCGACAGGGTCTATGGCTACACCTTC
J gene: TRBJ2-7; V gene: TRBV7-9; clone size: few; D gene: TRBD2; CDR3 protein: CASSFRVAGSSYEQYF; CDR3 DNA: TGTGCCAGCAGCTTTAGAGTAGCGGGAAGCTCCTACGAGCAGTACTTC